Described below is a single TCR beta chain sequence and its context. As yet, its antigen is unknown. The sample belongs to a study of cytomegalovirus exposure and HLA in healthy donors. Study results and caveats: In a later analysis, HLA-associated TCR beta chains were more clonally expanded than equally common others.

PCR primers comprised 60 Vbeta and 13 Jbeta primers. Profiled with immunoSEQ multiplex PCR; TCRdb holds only in-frame clones, not every one. The sample contains 30,000 to 45,000 clones, 80% to 90% of which appear only once. With 4 bases clipped from V and 4 bases from J, the junction kept 5 bases outside the gene matches. Germline V gives CDR1 SGHTA, CDR2 FQGTGA. The CDR3 extends over 14 amino acids. The clonotype was recovered from a woman aged 40 to 55 in good health and CMV-seropositive. What was sequenced was PBMCs. The J gene is TRBJ2-5, the V gene TRBV7-3; 8 bases are shared with TRBD2. The CDR3 reads CASSSDTSGETQYF. CDR3 sequence (DNA): TGTGCCAGCAGCTCGGATACTAGCGGAGAGACCCAGTACTTC.